This T cell receptor (beta chain) is from a study of cytomegalovirus exposure and HLA in healthy donors. Broader study findings: In vitro checks showed that a few CMV-associated chains really do target CMV antigens.

This PCR relied on a set of 60 Vbeta primers and 13 Jbeta primers. The method was immunoSEQ multiplex PCR; TCRdb's version includes in-frame clones alone and lacks a portion of them. Of roughly 130,000 clones in the sample, around 77% were seen once. The CDR3 is made up of 13 amino acids. Between the trimmed V and J ends, which lost 3 bases and 15 bases, there was a span of 15 bases. The germline CDR1 and CDR2 sequences are LGHNA and YNFKEQ. Concerning this clone itself: Antigen specificity is unknown.

The TCR was taken from a man aged 25-40 years in good health and CMV-seronegative. This chain connects TRBV4-2 to TRBJ1-6; the D gene is possibly TRBD1 (5 bases). Source material: PBMCs. CDR3 in DNA: TGTGCCAGCAGCCAGGACAAAGGGGATCGCCTCCACTTT. Translating it yields CASSQDKGDRLHF.